A single sample gave rise to the 13 T cell receptor beta chains below, sequenced in a study of blood T cells in healthy people across ages. The second PCR ran roughly 6 to 11 cycles with a sample-barcoded 5' primer and J-beta primers. TCRdb reprocessed the 5' RACE reads with MiXCR, giving one entry per CDR3 protein. The sample includes approximately 1,100,000 distinct CDR3 sequences, less than 50% of them seen just once. The sequenced sample consisted of blood. These receptors were taken from a woman between 55 and 75 years old in good health.

J is TRBJ2-7 and V is TRBV11-1; D is unresolved. Germline assignment: CDR1 SGHAT and CDR2 FQDESV (reference sequence). The CDR3 has 13 amino acids. Trimming took 5 bases from V and 3 from J, leaving 11 bases between them. The CDR3 is CASSRRLGYEQYF. Here the CDR3 DNA reads TGTGCCAGCAGCCGGCGGCTGGGCTACGAGCAGTACTTC.

The chain carries TRBV7-9 and TRBJ2-1; TRBD1 might be the D (5 bases). Germline CDR1 and CDR2: SEHNR and FQNEAQ (reference sequence). The length of the CDR3 is 14 residues. The V gene lost 4 bases and the J gene lost 6 bases, with 13 bases spanning the gap. The CDR3 DNA reads as TGTGCCAGCAGCTCCAAGGCAGGGCCCAATGAGCAGTTCTTC. This gives the protein CASSSKAGPNEQFF.

This clonotype came up a few times. The CDR3 reads CASSLRRGRSGANVLTF. CDR3 DNA sequence: TGTGCCAGCAGCCTTAGACGAGGACGTTCTGGGGCCAACGTCCTGACTTTC. The chain is built from TRBV7-2 and TRBJ2-6; D is unresolved. Germline V lookup: CDR1 SGHTA, CDR2 FQGNSA. The CDR3 totals 17 residues. The V end lost 5 bases, the J end lost 1 base, and 15 bases lay between the germline ends.

This chain connects TRBV28 to TRBJ2-1, with TRBD2 matching over 7 bases. J gave up 7 bases and V 3 bases, and 6 bases lay outside the gene matches. CDR1 is MDHEN and CDR2 is SYDVKM in the germline V gene. CDR3 size: 14 residues. CDR3 protein: CASSLPAGVNEQFF. CDR3 nucleotides: TGTGCCAGCAGTTTGCCGGCGGGAGTTAATGAGCAGTTCTTC.

This rearrangement joins TRBV29-1 to TRBJ2-1, with D unclear. The CDR3 covers 16 residues. Trimming took 8 bases from V and 0 from J, leaving 20 bases between them. Germline lookup yields CDR1 SQVTM and CDR2 ANQGSEA. The CDR3 is CSIGLFGVSSYNEQFF. The CDR3 coding sequence is TGCAGCATTGGCCTATTCGGAGTTAGCTCCTACAATGAGCAGTTCTTC.

This clonotype was found a few times. The chain carries TRBV5-1 and TRBJ2-5; D perhaps matches TRBD2 (5 bases). Germline V gene data show CDR1 as SGHRS and CDR2 as YFSETQ. Trimming took off 5 bases at V and 3 bases at J, with 14 bases between the two ends. CDR3 length equals 14 residues. CDR3 sequence: CASRADPPEETQYF. For the CDR3, the DNA is TGCGCCAGCAGAGCGGACCCCCCTGAAGAGACCCAGTACTTC.

This clonotype turned up a few times. The rearrangement uses TRBV11-1 and TRBJ2-7; D is ambiguous. Trimming cost V 2 bases and J 7 bases, with 15 bases left between them. From germline, CDR1 is SGHAT and CDR2 FQDESV (reference sequence). The CDR3 has 14 residues. The CDR3 DNA reads TGTGCCAGCAGCTTATGGCCAGGTGAGAATGAGCAGTACTTC. Protein: CASSLWPGENEQYF.

This clonotype occurred a few times. The chain links TRBV7-2 to TRBJ2-1; 9 nucleotides line up with TRBD2. Unmatched junction bases numbered 18, after V lost 5 bases and J lost 4 bases. CDR3 length: 19 residues. Looked up from germline, CDR1 is SGHTA and CDR2 is FQGNSA. CDR3 nucleotide sequence: TGTGCCAGCAGCCAGAAGCGGGAGGCCACCCTCCGGTCGTACAATGAGCAGTTCTTC. It specifies CASSQKREATLRSYNEQFF.

The gene calls are TRBV3-1 and TRBJ2-7, with a possible D match to TRBD1 (6 bases). The DNA end is more similar to TRBJ2-5, so the J call may be wrong. This CDR3 is 15 amino acids long. Looked up from germline, CDR1 is LGHDT and CDR2 is YNNKEL (reference sequence). This CDR3 reads CASSRAKSGDQTQYF. CDR3 bases: TGTGCCAGCAGCCGAGCTAAGTCAGGGGATCAGACCCAGTACTTC.

The chain links TRBV21-1 to TRBJ2-1; the table calls TRBD2, which could not be checked here. TRBV21-1 is designated a pseudogene. The CDR3 contains 16 residues. CDR3 region: CASSTLTSPSLNEQFF. CDR3 DNA sequence: TGTGCCAGCAGCACCTTGACTAGCCCCTCCCTCAATGAGCAGTTCTTC.

J is TRBJ2-2 and V is TRBV12-3 or TRBV12-4; 9 positions match TRBD1. This CDR3 is 15 amino acids long. The junction had 10 bases not matched to a gene; V was cut back by 7 bases and J by 7 bases. CDR3 in amino acids: CASMPGQGRIGELFF. The CDR3 DNA follows: TGTGCCAGCATGCCGGGACAGGGACGGATCGGGGAGCTGTTTTTT.

This clonotype was observed many times. The chain has TRBV20-1 and TRBJ2-5; 11 bases line up with TRBD2. Germline V gives CDR1 DFQATT, CDR2 SNEGSKA (reference sequence). The CDR3 extends over 14 amino acids. The ends lost 6 bases at V and 2 bases at J; junction bases unmatched: 5. CDR3 in amino acids: CSATGTSGQETQYF. The CDR3 bases are TGCAGTGCCACCGGGACTAGCGGACAAGAGACCCAGTACTTC.

This clonotype was picked up a small number of times. This chain joins TRBV25-1 and TRBJ2-7; D assignment may be TRBD1 or TRBD2 (6 bases each). Germline V gene lookup returns CDR1 MGHDK and CDR2 SYGVNS. The ends were cut back, 2 bases at V and 1 base at J, with 12 bases in the middle. The CDR3 length is 15 residues. CDR3 protein: CASSENGGTSYEQYF. The CDR3 DNA sequence: TGTGCCAGCAGTGAAAATGGGGGGACATCCTACGAGCAGTACTTC.